This T cell receptor (beta chain) is from a study of blood T cell repertoires in COVID-19. Study at large: COVID-19 samples collected from the United States, Italy and Spain covered acute and convalescent phases.

This table comes from immunoSEQ multiplex PCR, and its TCRdb copy is limited to in-frame clones, with some not included. The table records some 290,000 clones, approximately 91% of them present only once. Germline V gives CDR1 LNHDA, CDR2 SQIVND (reference sequence). This CDR3 has 16 residues. V was clipped by 3 bases and J by 4 bases; unmatched bases: 10. The receptor was derived from a woman in her 30s who had been exposed to COVID-19. This sequence joins TRBV19 and TRBJ1-2; 8 bases are shared with TRBD1. Sequences were obtained from PBMCs or T cells enriched from blood (not recorded which). CDR3 DNA: TGTGCCAGTAGTATTCCCCGGACAGGGATTCCCTATGGCTACACCTTC. Protein: CASSIPRTGIPYGYTF.